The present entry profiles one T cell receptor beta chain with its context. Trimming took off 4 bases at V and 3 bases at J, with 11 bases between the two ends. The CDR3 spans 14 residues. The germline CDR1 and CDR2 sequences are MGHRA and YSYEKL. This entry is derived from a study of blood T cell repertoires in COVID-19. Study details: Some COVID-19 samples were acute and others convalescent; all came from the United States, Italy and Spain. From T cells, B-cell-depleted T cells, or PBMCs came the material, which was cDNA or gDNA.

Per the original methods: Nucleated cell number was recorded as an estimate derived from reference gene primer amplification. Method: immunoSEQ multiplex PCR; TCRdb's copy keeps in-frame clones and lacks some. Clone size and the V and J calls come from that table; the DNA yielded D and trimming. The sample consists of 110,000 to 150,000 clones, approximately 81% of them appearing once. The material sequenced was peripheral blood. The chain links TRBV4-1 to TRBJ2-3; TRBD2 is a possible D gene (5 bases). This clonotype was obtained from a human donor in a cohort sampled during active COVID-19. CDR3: CASSRLLGTDTQYF. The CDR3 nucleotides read TGCGCCAGCAGCCGCCTACTAGGAACAGATACGCAGTATTTT.